A single sample gave rise to the 10 T cell receptor beta chains below, sequenced in a study of cytomegalovirus exposure and HLA in healthy donors. The PCR made use of 60 Vbeta and 13 Jbeta primers. Only in-frame clones appear in the TCRdb table, and some are missing; sequencing was by immunoSEQ multiplex PCR. The sample lists some 140,000 clones; more than 75% were seen once. The specimen sequenced was PBMCs. The receptors were sampled from a woman in her thirties or forties in good health and CMV-seropositive.

The genes are TRBV29-1 and TRBJ2-1; a weak D match, TRBD2 (7 bases). Trimming stripped 3 bases from V and 8 bases from J, with 23 bases between. Germline assignment: CDR1 SQVTM and CDR2 ANQGSEA. The CDR3 loop spans 16 amino acids. The CDR3 nucleotides read TGCAGCGTTGAGGGGCTGGAAGTGGGGGGGGCGGATGAGCAGTTCTTC. It specifies CSVEGLEVGGADEQFF.

The chain couples TRBV27 to TRBJ2-7, with TRBD2 identical over 8 bases. The CDR3 consists of 17 residues. With 5 bases clipped from V and 0 bases from J, the junction kept 12 bases outside the gene matches. CDR1 MNHEY and CDR2 SMNVEV come from the germline V gene (reference sequence). The CDR3 region is CASSPQGLAEVSYEQYF. The CDR3 DNA reads TGTGCCAGCAGTCCCCAAGGACTAGCAGAAGTCTCCTACGAGCAGTACTTC.

This clone has a handful of counts. The chain combines TRBV28 with TRBJ1-2; TRBD1 matches 9 bases. CDR3 length: 14 residues. The V gene's germline CDR1 is MDHEN and CDR2 SYDVKM. V lost 2 bases, J lost 5 bases, and 3 bases stayed unmatched. The CDR3 sequence is CASSLEDRGYGYTF. The DNA of the CDR3 is TGTGCCAGCAGTTTAGAAGACAGGGGGTATGGCTACACCTTC.

This clone appeared a few times. The gene calls are TRBV5-1 and TRBJ1-1; tentatively, D is TRBD1 (5 bases). V shed 2 bases and J shed 7 bases, with 18 bases lying between them. Germline CDR1 reads SGHRS; CDR2 reads YFSETQ. The CDR3 has 15 residues. The CDR3 is CASSFSASREGEAFF. CDR3 nucleotides: TGCGCCAGCAGCTTTTCAGCCTCCAGGGAGGGTGAAGCTTTCTTT. The full variable domain, in which reference TRBV5-1 and TRBJ1-1 provide the parts outside the CDR3, is KAGVTQTPRYLIKTRGQQVTLSCSPISGHRSVSWYQQTPGQGLQFLFEYFSETQRNKGNFPGRFSGRQFSNSRSEMNVSTLELGDSALYLCASSFSASREGEAFFGQGTRLTVV.

The chain combines TRBV30 with TRBJ1-2; TRBD1 matches 9 bases. There are 13 residues in the CDR3. The germline gives CDR1 GTSNPN, CDR2 SVGIG (reference sequence). After removal of 2 bases from V and 8 bases from J, the junction contained 6 bases not matched to a gene. The CDR3 region has the DNA TGTGCCTGGAGTCCCGGACAGGGGATCGGCTACACCTTC. This codes for CAWSPGQGIGYTF.

CDR3 sequence (DNA): TGTGCCAGTAGTGTCGGGACAGGGGTGAGCGAGCAGTACTTC. It translates to CASSVGTGVSEQYF. This chain joins TRBV19 and TRBJ2-7, with 10 bases lining up with TRBD1. Germline V CDR1 and CDR2: LNHDA, SQIVND (reference sequence). The J segment lost 6 bases and the V segment lost 5 bases, leaving 7 bases of the junction unmatched. CDR3 length: 14 amino acids.

The chain has TRBV30 and TRBJ1-2, with TRBD1 matching over 9 bases. J was trimmed by 3 bases and V by 3 bases; bases with no gene match: 14. CDR1 and CDR2 (germline): GTSNPN, SVGIG (reference sequence). This CDR3 contains 17 residues. CDR3 sequence: CAWRVGLGTGIYYGYTF. The CDR3 DNA sequence: TGTGCCTGGAGGGTGGGACTAGGGACAGGGATTTACTATGGCTACACCTTC.

This clone was seen a single time. The junction differs from germline at one of its ends, possibly a read error. The V gene is TRBV29-1, the J gene TRBJ2-1; D is ambiguous. CDR1 SQVTM and CDR2 ANQGSEA come from the germline V gene. The CDR3 spans 15 residues. The CDR3 spells CSAEGRRSSYNEQFF. The DNA of the CDR3 is TGCAGCGCTGAAGGACGGAGAAGCTCCTACAATGAGCAGTTCTTC.

This chain joins TRBV28 and TRBJ2-1; D gene uncertain. The germline V gene encodes CDR1 MDHEN and CDR2 SYDVKM. The CDR3 is made up of 14 amino acids. Trimming cost V 10 bases and J 4 bases, with 17 bases left between them. The CDR3: CATQVLRTYNEQFF. CDR3 in DNA: TGTGCCACCCAGGTTCTTCGTACATACAATGAGCAGTTCTTC.

This chain joins TRBV19 and TRBJ1-5; possible D gene TRBD1, 6 bases. Germline assignment: CDR1 LNHDA and CDR2 SQIVND (reference sequence). The ends were cut back, 3 bases at V and 3 bases at J, with 9 bases in the middle. The CDR3 length is 14 residues. CDR3 residues: CASSITGNNQPQHF. CDR3 nucleotides: TGTGCCAGTAGTATCACAGGGAACAATCAGCCCCAGCATTTT.